What follows are 23 T cell receptor beta chains derived from one specimen sequenced in a study of shared clonotypes between healthy human individuals. Measured with immunoSEQ multiplex PCR; TCRdb has only the in-frame clones, and not every one. The sample has 950,000 to 1,100,000 clones; about 77% are singletons. The sample was memory CD4+ T cells sorted from blood. Subset defined: CD45RA-negative fraction. The receptors come from a man between 18 and 35 years old in good health.

The genes are TRBV6-1 and TRBJ2-7, with D maybe TRBD1 (6 bases). Deletions cut 5 bases from V and 0 bases from J, with 8 bases between. Germline V CDR1 and CDR2: MNHNS, SASEGT. This CDR3 is 13 amino acids long. DNA for the CDR3: TGTGCCAGCAGTAGGACAGTCTCCTACGAGCAGTACTTC. Translating gives CASSRTVSYEQYF.

DNA of the CDR3: TGTGCCAGTAGTATCCCACTAGCGGGAGCTTTGAATGAGCAGTTCTTC. This encodes CASSIPLAGALNEQFF. V usage is TRBV19 and J usage is TRBJ2-1; 11 bases match TRBD2. CDR1 and CDR2 (germline): LNHDA, SQIVND (reference sequence). V shed 3 bases, J shed 7 bases, and the junction held 8 bases outside the gene matches. This CDR3 is 16 amino acids long.

The gene calls are TRBV19 and TRBJ1-6; maybe TRBD1 (5 bases). Trimming left V 7 bases short and J 1 base short, with 14 bases between. In germline, CDR1 is LNHDA, CDR2 SQIVND (reference sequence). CDR3 length equals 16 residues. Here the CDR3 reads CASTAAAGSYNSPLHF. In DNA, the CDR3 is TGTGCCAGTACCGCCGCAGCAGGGTCCTATAATTCACCCCTCCACTTT.

The gene calls are TRBV25-1 and TRBJ2-1; 12 bases line up with TRBD2. Looked up from germline, CDR1 is MGHDK and CDR2 is SYGVNS. After removal of 1 base from V and 5 bases from J, the junction contained 6 bases not matched to a gene. This CDR3 is built from 17 residues. This chain's CDR3 is CASSEFLAGGEHNEQFF. The CDR3 DNA sequence: TGTGCCAGCAGTGAATTCCTAGCGGGAGGGGAACACAATGAGCAGTTCTTC.

A note on this clone: A much larger clone lies a single base off, so this may be a read error. The chain combines TRBV7-9 with TRBJ2-7; no reliable D call. The CDR3 covers 11 residues. The germline V and J ends were trimmed by 2 bases and 4 bases, with 3 bases remaining between them. The germline V gene encodes CDR1 SEHNR and CDR2 FQNEAQ (reference sequence). In nucleotides, the CDR3 is TGTGCCAGCAGCTTAAAATACGAGCAGTACTTC. This gives the protein CASSLKYEQYF. The whole variable domain, remainder taken from reference TRBV7-9 and TRBJ2-7, is DTGVSQNPRHKITKRGQNVTFRCDPISEHNRLYWYRQTLGQGPEFLTYFQNEAQLEKSRLLSDRFSAERPKGSFSTLEIQRTEQGDSAMYLCASSLKYEQYFGPGTRLTVT.

The gene calls are TRBV5-8 and TRBJ1-1; 9 bases match TRBD1. Germline V CDR1 and CDR2: SGHTS, YDEGEE. With V trimmed by 5 bases and J by 0 bases, 5 bases remained unmatched. The CDR3 covers 15 residues. Written as DNA, the CDR3 is TGTGCCAGCAGTAGACAGGGGGGTGTGAACACTGAAGCTTTCTTT. This translates into CASSRQGGVNTEAFF.

Many counts were recorded for this clone. V gene TRBV19 combines with J gene TRBJ2-1, with D tentatively TRBD2 (6 bases). The CDR3 is made up of 14 amino acids. Between the trimmed V and J ends, which lost 7 bases and 6 bases, there was a span of 16 bases. Looked up from germline, CDR1 is LNHDA and CDR2 is SQIVND (reference sequence). Written as DNA, the CDR3 is TGTGCCAGTATGGGGACTGGGGGTCCCAATGAGCAGTTCTTC. Translation: CASMGTGGPNEQFF.

This clone was detected only a few times. The gene calls are TRBV6-6 and TRBJ2-1, with D possibly TRBD2 on 5 matching bases. CDR3 length: 11 amino acids. CDR1 and CDR2 from the germline V gene are MNHNY and SVGAGI (reference sequence). V was clipped by 5 bases and J by 15 bases, with 14 bases between them. This CDR3 is CASSPGRAGFF. The CDR3 bases are TGTGCCAGCAGTCCCGGCCGGGCGGGGTTCTTC.

This clone was counted once. The chain employs TRBV6-1 and TRBJ1-2; D gene unclear. Germline CDR1 is MNHNS and CDR2 is SASEGT. V was trimmed by 7 bases and J by 3 bases, leaving 9 bases between them. The CDR3 runs to 12 residues. CDR3 sequence reads: CASMPPHYGYTF. The CDR3 nucleotides are TGTGCCAGCATGCCACCTCACTATGGCTACACCTTC.

The chain joins TRBV30 to TRBJ1-2; a weak D match, TRBD1 (6 bases). The CDR3 loop spans 16 amino acids. Trimming stripped 1 base from V and 2 bases from J, with 17 bases between. CDR1 GTSNPN and CDR2 SVGIG come from the germline V gene (reference sequence). In DNA form, the CDR3 reads TGTGCCTGGAGTGCCACGATTTATACAGGGAACTATGGCTACACCTTC. Its protein product is CAWSATIYTGNYGYTF.

The rearrangement links TRBV5-8 to TRBJ1-5; no firm D call. Looked up from germline, CDR1 is SGHTS and CDR2 is YDEGEE. The length of the CDR3 is 20 residues. Trimming took 1 base from V and 1 from J, leaving 24 bases between them. The CDR3 nucleotides are TGTGCCAGCAGCTTGAGCCCCAGGACCGGGTTCGGGAGGAGCAATCAGCCCCAGCATTTT. Translated: CASSLSPRTGFGRSNQPQHF.

This rearrangement joins TRBV4-1 to TRBJ1-2; D is unresolved. Germline V gene lookup returns CDR1 MGHRA and CDR2 YSYEKL. CDR3 length: 12 amino acids. Between the trimmed V and J ends, which lost 1 base and 5 bases, there was a span of 5 bases. The CDR3 bases are TGCGCCAGCAGCCAAGGGCCTTATGGCTACACCTTC. This translates into CASSQGPYGYTF.

This clone was counted only a few times. The V call is TRBV10-3, the J call TRBJ1-6; TRBD1 matches 9 bases. V lost 3 bases and J lost 6; bases outside the gene matches: 3. The CDR3 runs 15 residues. CDR1 is ENHRY and CDR2 is SYGVKD in the germline V gene. The CDR3, as DNA: TGTGCCATCAGTGACTCGGGACAGGGTAATTCACCCCTCCACTTT. Its translation: CAISDSGQGNSPLHF.

J is TRBJ2-6 and V is TRBV5-8; D is unclear. The V gene's germline CDR1 is SGHTS and CDR2 YDEGEE. The CDR3 sequence is 17 residues long. V lost 7 bases to trimming and J lost 5 bases, with 22 bases between them. Here the CDR3 reads CASLRYHPQSRANVLTF. For the CDR3, the DNA is TGTGCCAGCCTTCGTTATCATCCACAAAGTCGGGCCAACGTCCTGACTTTC.

This clone was observed a handful of times. The chain combines TRBV5-1 with TRBJ2-7, with no clear D. The CDR3 loop spans 12 amino acids. V was cut by 7 bases and J by 7 bases, with 15 bases left in between. The V gene's germline CDR1 is SGHRS and CDR2 YFSETQ. CDR3 sequence reads: CASAPSGGEQYF. CDR3 nucleotide sequence: TGCGCCAGCGCCCCGTCAGGTGGGGAGCAGTACTTC.

Note on this clone: Other nucleotide sequences in the sample specify the same CDR3. The genes are TRBV27 and TRBJ1-2; TRBD1 is a possible D gene (6 bases). Trimming removed 3 bases from V and 4 bases from J, with 9 bases in between. The CDR3 consists of 13 residues. Germline CDR1 reads MNHEY; CDR2 reads SMNVEV (reference sequence). CDR3 in amino acids: CASSFGGAYGYTF. DNA for the CDR3: TGTGCCAGCAGTTTCGGGGGGGCCTATGGCTACACCTTC.

The CDR3 sequence: CASRGRTGNTIYF. CDR3 coding DNA: TGTGCCAGCAGGGGTAGGACCGGAAACACCATATATTTT. V and J are TRBV5-6 and TRBJ1-3; no definite D call. The CDR3 extends over 13 amino acids. CDR1 and CDR2 from the germline V gene are SGHDT and YYEEEE. Between the trimmed V and J ends, which lost 5 bases and 4 bases, there was a span of 10 bases.

The chain employs TRBV27 and TRBJ2-7; D possibly corresponds to TRBD1 (5 bases). Trimming pared 6 bases from V and 3 bases from J, leaving 12 bases between. From germline, CDR1 is MNHEY and CDR2 SMNVEV (reference sequence). This CDR3 is built from 13 residues. This CDR3 is CASSRVPLYEQYF. In DNA, the CDR3 is TGTGCCAGCAGCAGGGTCCCCCTCTACGAGCAGTACTTC.

Note on this clone: Distinct nucleotide sequences in the sample also encode this CDR3. This chain links TRBV20-1 with TRBJ1-2, with unresolved D. CDR1 and CDR2 from the germline V gene are DFQATT and SNEGSKA (reference sequence). This CDR3 spans 10 amino acids. Trimming cost V 0 bases and J 6 bases, with 2 bases left between them. In DNA, the CDR3 is TGCAGTGCTAGAGACAATGGCTACACCTTC. This codes for CSARDNGYTF.

This chain connects TRBV7-9 to TRBJ2-7, with D perhaps given as TRBD1 or TRBD2 (5 bases each). This CDR3 spans 15 amino acids. Germline values: CDR1 SEHNR, CDR2 FQNEAQ (reference sequence). The V and J ends lost 2 bases and 3 bases respectively, with 14 bases between them. CDR3 bases: TGTGCCAGCAGCTTAAACCAGGGAGTAGTCTACGAGCAGTACTTC. Amino acids: CASSLNQGVVYEQYF.

This clone was picked up a small number of times. Here the CDR3 reads CASSPAGYNGELFF. The DNA for the CDR3 is TGTGCCAGCTCACCAGCAGGGTATAACGGGGAGCTGTTTTTT. The rearrangement uses TRBV18 and TRBJ2-2, with a weak D call TRBD1 (5 bases). The germline CDR1 and CDR2 sequences are KGHSH and LQKENI. V was shortened by 2 bases and J by 7 bases, with 11 bases between the two germline ends. CDR3 length: 14 amino acids.

This clone came up a few times. V and J are TRBV5-6 and TRBJ1-6; possibly TRBD1 for D (5 bases). V was trimmed by 4 bases and J by 13 bases, leaving 18 bases between them. The CDR3 consists of 14 residues. From germline, CDR1 is SGHDT and CDR2 YYEEEE. CDR3 amino acids: CASSRLAGQSPLHF. Written as DNA, the CDR3 is TGTGCCAGCAGCCGCTTGGCGGGGCAATCGCCCCTCCACTTT.

The gene calls are TRBV30 and TRBJ1-4; D is possibly TRBD1 (5 bases). CDR1 and CDR2 from the germline V gene are GTSNPN and SVGIG (reference sequence). CDR3 size: 11 residues. This CDR3 reads CGGETNEKLFF. The DNA for the CDR3 is TGTGGGGGGGAGACAAATGAAAAACTGTTTTTT.